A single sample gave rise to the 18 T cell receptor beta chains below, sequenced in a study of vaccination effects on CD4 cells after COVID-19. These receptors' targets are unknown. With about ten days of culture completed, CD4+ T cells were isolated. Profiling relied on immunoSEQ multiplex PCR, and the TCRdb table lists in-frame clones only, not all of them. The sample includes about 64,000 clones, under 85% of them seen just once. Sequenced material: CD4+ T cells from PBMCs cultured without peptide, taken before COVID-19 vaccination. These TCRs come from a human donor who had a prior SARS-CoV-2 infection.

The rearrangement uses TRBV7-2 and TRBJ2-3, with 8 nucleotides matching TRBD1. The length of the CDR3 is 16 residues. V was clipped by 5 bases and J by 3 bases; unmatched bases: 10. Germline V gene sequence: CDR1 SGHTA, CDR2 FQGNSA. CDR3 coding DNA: TGTGCCAGCAGCCAGGGGGCGGGGTTTTATACAGATACGCAGTATTTT. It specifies CASSQGAGFYTDTQYF.

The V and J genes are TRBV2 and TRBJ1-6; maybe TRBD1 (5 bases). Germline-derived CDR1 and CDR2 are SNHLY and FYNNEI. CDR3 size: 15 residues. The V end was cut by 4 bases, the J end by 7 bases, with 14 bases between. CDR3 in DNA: TGTGCCAGCAGTGGAACGAGGGGCCAGAATTCACCCCTCCACTTT. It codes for CASSGTRGQNSPLHF.

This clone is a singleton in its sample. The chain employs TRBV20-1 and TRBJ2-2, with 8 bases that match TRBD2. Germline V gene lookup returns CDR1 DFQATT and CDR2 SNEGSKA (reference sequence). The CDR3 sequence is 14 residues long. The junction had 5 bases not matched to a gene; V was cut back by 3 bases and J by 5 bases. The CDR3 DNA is TGCAGTGCTAGTACTAGCGGAGGAACCGGGGAGCTGTTTTTT. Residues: CSASTSGGTGELFF.

CDR3 loop: CASSQYRERPYF. The CDR3 DNA sequence: TGTGCCAGCAGCCAATACAGGGAGCGGCCGTACTTC. The chain links TRBV3-1 (or the pseudogene TRBV3-2) to TRBJ2-7, with D possibly matching TRBD1 (6 bases). Per germline, CDR1 LGHDT and CDR2 YNNKEL (reference sequence). Trimming stripped 2 bases from V and 12 bases from J, with 14 bases between. The CDR3 has 12 amino acids.

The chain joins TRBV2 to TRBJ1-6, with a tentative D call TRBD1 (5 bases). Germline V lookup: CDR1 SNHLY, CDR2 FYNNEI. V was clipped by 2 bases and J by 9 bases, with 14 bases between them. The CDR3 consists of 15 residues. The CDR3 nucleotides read TGTGCCAGCAGTGAAAGCCGGGGGGTGCCTTCACCCCTCCACTTT. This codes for CASSESRGVPSPLHF.

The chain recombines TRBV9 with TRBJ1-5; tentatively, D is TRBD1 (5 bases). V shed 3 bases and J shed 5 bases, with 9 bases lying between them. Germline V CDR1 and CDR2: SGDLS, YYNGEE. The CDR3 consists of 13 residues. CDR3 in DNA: TGTGCCAGCAGCGACGGGACCCATCAGCCCCAGCATTTT. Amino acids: CASSDGTHQPQHF.

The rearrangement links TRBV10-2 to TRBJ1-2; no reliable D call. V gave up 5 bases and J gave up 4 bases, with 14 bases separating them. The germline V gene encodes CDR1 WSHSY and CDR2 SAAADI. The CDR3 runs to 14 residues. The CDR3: CASSSTSLLYGYTF. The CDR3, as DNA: TGCGCCAGCAGTTCGACTAGCTTACTCTATGGCTACACCTTC.

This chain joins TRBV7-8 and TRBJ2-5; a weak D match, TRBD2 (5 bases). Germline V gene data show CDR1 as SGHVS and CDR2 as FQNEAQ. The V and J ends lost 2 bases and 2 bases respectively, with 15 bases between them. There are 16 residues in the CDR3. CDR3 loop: CASSLTRRLSQETQYF. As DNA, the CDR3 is TGTGCCAGCAGCTTAACGAGGAGGTTATCACAAGAGACCCAGTACTTC.

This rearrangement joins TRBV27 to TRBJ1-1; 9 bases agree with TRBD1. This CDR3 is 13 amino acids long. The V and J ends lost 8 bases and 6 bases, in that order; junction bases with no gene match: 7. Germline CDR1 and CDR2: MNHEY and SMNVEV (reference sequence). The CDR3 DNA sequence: TGTGCCAGCCGGCGGACAGGGGAGCCTGAAGCTTTCTTT. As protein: CASRRTGEPEAFF.

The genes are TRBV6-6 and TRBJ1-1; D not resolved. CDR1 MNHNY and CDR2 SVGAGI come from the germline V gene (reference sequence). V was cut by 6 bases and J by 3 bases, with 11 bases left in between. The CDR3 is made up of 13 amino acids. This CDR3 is CASRDSYHTEAFF. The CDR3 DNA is TGTGCCAGCAGGGATAGTTATCACACTGAAGCTTTCTTT.

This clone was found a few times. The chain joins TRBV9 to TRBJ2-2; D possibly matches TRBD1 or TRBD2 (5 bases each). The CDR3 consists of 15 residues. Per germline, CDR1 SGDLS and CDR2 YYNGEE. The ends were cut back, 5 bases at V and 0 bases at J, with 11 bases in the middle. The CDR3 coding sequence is TGTGCCAGCAGTGAGGGGCTACCGAACACCGGGGAGCTGTTTTTT. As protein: CASSEGLPNTGELFF.

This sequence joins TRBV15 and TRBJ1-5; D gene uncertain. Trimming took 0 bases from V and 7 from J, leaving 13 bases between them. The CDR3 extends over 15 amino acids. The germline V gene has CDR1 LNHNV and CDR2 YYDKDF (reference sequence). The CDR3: CATSREVRGLQPQHF. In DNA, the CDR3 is TGTGCCACCAGCAGAGAAGTTCGCGGGCTACAGCCCCAGCATTTT. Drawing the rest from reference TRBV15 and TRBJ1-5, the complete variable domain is DAMVIQNPRYQVTQFGKPVTLSCSQTLNHNVMYWYQQKSSQAPKLLFHYYDKDFNNEADTPDNFQSRRPNTSFCFLDIRSPGLGDTAMYLCATSREVRGLQPQHFGDGTRLSIL.

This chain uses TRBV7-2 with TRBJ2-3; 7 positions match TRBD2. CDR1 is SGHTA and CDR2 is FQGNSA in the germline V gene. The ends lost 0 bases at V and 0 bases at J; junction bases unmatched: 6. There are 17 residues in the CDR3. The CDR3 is CASSLAWDYLSTDTQYF. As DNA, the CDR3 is TGTGCCAGCAGCTTAGCCTGGGACTACCTAAGCACAGATACGCAGTATTTT.

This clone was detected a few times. For the CDR3, the DNA is TGTGCCAGCAGTGAGGCCCCGCAGGGGTCCTATAATTCACCCCTCCACTTT. Encoded protein: CASSEAPQGSYNSPLHF. The chain links TRBV2 to TRBJ1-6, with a weak D call TRBD1 (6 bases). V shed 3 bases and J shed 1 base, with 13 bases lying between them. This CDR3 comprises 17 residues. The germline gives CDR1 SNHLY, CDR2 FYNNEI.

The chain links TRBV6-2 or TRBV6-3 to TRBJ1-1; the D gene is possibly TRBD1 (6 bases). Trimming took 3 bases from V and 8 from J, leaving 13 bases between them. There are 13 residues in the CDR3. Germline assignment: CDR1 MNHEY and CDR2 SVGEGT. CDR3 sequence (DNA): TGTGCCAGCAGTTATTTGGGACAACTAGAAGCTTTCTTT. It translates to CASSYLGQLEAFF.

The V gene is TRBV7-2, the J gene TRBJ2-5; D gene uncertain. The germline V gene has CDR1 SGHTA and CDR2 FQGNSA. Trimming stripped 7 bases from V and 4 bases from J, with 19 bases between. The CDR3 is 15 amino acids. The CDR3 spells CASILFPGRRETQYF. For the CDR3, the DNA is TGTGCCAGCATTTTATTCCCTGGTCGGCGAGAGACCCAGTACTTC.

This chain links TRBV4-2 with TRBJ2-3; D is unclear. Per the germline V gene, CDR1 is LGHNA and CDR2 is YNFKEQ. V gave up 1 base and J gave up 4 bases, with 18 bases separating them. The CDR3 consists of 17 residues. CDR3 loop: CASSQGTPPVVADTQYF. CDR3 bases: TGTGCCAGCAGCCAAGGAACGCCACCGGTAGTCGCAGATACGCAGTATTTT.

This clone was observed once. CDR3 amino acids: CAWTLAAGELFF. CDR3 sequence (DNA): TGTGCCTGGACCCTCGCCGCCGGGGAGCTGTTTTTT. The J gene is TRBJ2-2, the V gene TRBV30; D is unresolved. This CDR3 comprises 12 residues. The germline CDR1 and CDR2 sequences are GTSNPN and SVGIG (reference sequence). The germline V and J ends were trimmed by 4 bases and 6 bases, with 9 bases remaining between them.